The next 3 T cell receptor beta chains were all read from a single sample in a study of regulatory T cells in long-lasting Graves disease. The sample's time point: newly diagnosed GD, antithyroid drugs for less than 3 months. Following extraction of RNA from PBMCs, that RNA was used to make the TCR library. Arm-PCR of CDR3 regions with iRepertoire HTBI primers generated TCR beta libraries. TCRdb called the multiplex PCR reads again in MiXCR, with one record for every CDR3 protein. The data contain roughly 530,000 distinct CDR3 sequences, 16% of them singletons. These data were also reused for a study on T cells in Graves' hyperthyroidism and ophthalmopathy.

The sequenced sample was peripheral blood mononuclear cells (PBMCs), obtained at new diagnosis, from a patient treated with antithyroid drugs. All receptors derive from a woman aged 35-65 years with Graves disease.

The table lists this clonotype with many counts. V is TRBV6-5 and J is TRBJ1-5; D is unresolved. The CDR3 spans 16 residues. CDR1 is MNHEY and CDR2 is SVGAGI in the germline V gene. With 6 bases removed from V and 0 bases from J, the gap between germline ends came to 15 bases. The CDR3 coding sequence is TGTGCCAGCAGCTACCGACCGTCTTATAGCAATCAGCCCCAGCATTTT. As protein: CASSYRPSYSNQPQHF.

This clonotype was observed at least ten times. V and J are TRBV28 and TRBJ2-7; D is possibly TRBD1 or TRBD2 (5 bases each). The length of the CDR3 is 14 residues. CDR1 is MDHEN and CDR2 is SYDVKM in the germline V gene. With 5 bases removed from V and 2 bases from J, the gap between germline ends came to 13 bases. This CDR3 reads CASSPGPSAYEQYF. The CDR3 nucleotides are TGTGCCAGCAGTCCGGGACCGTCCGCCTACGAGCAGTACTTC.

This clonotype has just a few counts. The rearrangement links TRBV12-3 or TRBV12-4 to TRBJ1-3; maybe TRBD1 (5 bases). The length of the CDR3 is 15 residues. V shed 3 bases and J shed 0 bases, with 9 bases lying between them. DNA of the CDR3: TGTGCCAGCAGTTTCGGACATCTCTCTGGAAACACCATATATTTT. As protein: CASSFGHLSGNTIYF.